The present entry profiles one T cell receptor beta chain with its context. The antigen is not known. CDR1 is MNHEY and CDR2 is SMNVEV in the germline V gene (reference sequence). Unmatched junction bases numbered 6, after V lost 5 bases and J lost 5 bases. CDR3 length equals 15 residues. The data were obtained in a study of cytomegalovirus exposure and HLA in healthy donors. Findings and limits, study-wide: Cytomegalovirus-associated status was assigned to about 170 TCR beta chains.

The primer mix had 60 Vbeta and 13 Jbeta primers. The repertoire was sequenced with immunoSEQ multiplex PCR; TCRdb's copy has only in-frame clones and lacks some. This sample has about 150,000 clones, with roughly 80% found just once. Source material: PBMCs. This rearrangement joins TRBV27 to TRBJ2-3; 11 bases fit TRBD1. The origin of this receptor is a male donor in good health and CMV-seronegative. The CDR3 DNA sequence: TGTGCCAGCAGTCCGCGGGACAGGGGGATAGATACGCAGTATTTT. It codes for CASSPRDRGIDTQYF.